The rows below give T cell receptor beta chains drawn from one sample of a study of tumor-infiltrating lymphocytes in glioblastoma multiforme. TCRdb redid the calling of the multiplex PCR reads with MiXCR, one entry per CDR3 protein. The sample lists 30,000 or so distinct CDR3 sequences, roughly two thirds occurring once. Sequenced: brain tumor tissue. These receptors were taken from a male donor with glioblastoma. Both conserved end residues are trimmed from each CDR3. Expanded clones are given a class, and other clones once, few, many or no size at all.

clone size,V gene,J gene,CDR3 protein
many,TRBV6-1,TRBJ2-7,ASSEALAGPYEQY
NA,TRBV24-1,TRBJ2-3,ATSDRTDTQY
many,TRBV4-2,TRBJ2-2,ASSQEAGPLTGELF
NA,TRBV27,TRBJ2-1,ASSPRDGGYNEQF
NA,TRBV20-1,TRBJ2-5,SAREMRETQY
NA,TRBV10-3,TRBJ2-1,AISNGTNNEQF
many,TRBV4-1,TRBJ1-4,ASSQEGRQTGKLF
NA,TRBV6-2/TRBV6-3,TRBJ2-5,ASNTTGQAMEETQY
NA,TRBV20-1,TRBJ2-2,SASRDSISGELF
few,TRBV12-3/TRBV12-4,TRBJ2-3,ASSPGQGTQY
few,TRBV5-1,TRBJ2-1,ASSAGTSTLLNEQF
NA,TRBV4-2,TRBJ1-1,ASSQDPPQGGTESF
NA,TRBV11-2,TRBJ1-1,ASSERTGGIGTEAF
few,TRBV24-1,TRBJ2-1,ATSDLRGRGPNEQF
few,TRBV2,TRBJ2-3,ASKQSTDTQY
NA,TRBV5-5,TRBJ2-2,ASSYGQTANAGELF
NA,TRBV12-3/TRBV12-4,TRBJ2-3,ASSSLTGRNTDTQY
NA,TRBV20-1,TRBJ1-1,SASGGEVLDTEAF
NA,TRBV7-8,TRBJ2-7,ASSSSRTGGFYEQY
medium-sized,TRBV11-2,TRBJ2-2,ASSFQRGAGTGELF
many,TRBV6-6,TRBJ1-6,ASSPIMGSPLH
medium-sized,TRBV11-2,TRBJ2-7,ASSLDGTGTYEQY
many,TRBV28,TRBJ1-2,ASIAGSYGYT
NA,TRBV29-1,TRBJ1-3,NAQGIGNTIY
NA,TRBV20-1,TRBJ1-2,SGFHLGTGDGYA
NA,TRBV7-2,TRBJ1-2,ASSLVGVGSYGYT
many,TRBV20-1,TRBJ1-4,SARDGPDEKLF
NA,TRBV29-1,TRBJ2-5,SVNTLRETQY
NA,TRBV10-3,TRBJ2-2,AFSDHTGKLF
many,TRBV28,TRBJ2-6,ASSLRGSGANVLT
NA,TRBV9,TRBJ1-1,ASSVADRAGNTEAF
few,TRBV13,TRBJ2-7,ASSPRTGGISEQY
NA,TRBV5-1,TRBJ2-1,ASSAGTRSYNEQF
NA,TRBV5-6,TRBJ2-1,ASTSGYNEQF
NA,TRBV20-1,TRBJ2-3,SARDLAKAMTDTQY
NA,TRBV6-1,TRBJ2-7,ASSDSTWTGNYEQY
NA,TRBV6-2/TRBV6-3,TRBJ2-7,ASSSPGQSYEQY
NA,TRBV24-1,TRBJ2-3,GTSASGSRDTQY
NA,TRBV10-3,TRBJ2-3,AISDPTWVPNLDTQY
few,TRBV11-2,TRBJ2-3,ASSSWPTSGTDTQY
many,TRBV6-1,TRBJ1-5,ASIPAPGPNQPQH
NA,TRBV4-2,TRBJ2-3,ASSQEVADTQY
NA,TRBV11-2,TRBJ2-3,VSNPLAAITSTDTQY
NA,TRBV19,TRBJ2-2,ASTRTGQAGELF
NA,TRBV6-1,TRBJ2-5,ASSEWSGSRGETKY
few,TRBV4-1,TRBJ2-1,ASSHPTDKQF
many,TRBV4-1,TRBJ2-5,ASSQGTYRGGTQY
NA,TRBV28,TRBJ2-6,ASLSPSGSNVLT
few,TRBV15,TRBJ2-5,ATGRAGFGETQY
NA,TRBV29-1,TRBJ2-3,SAGITGTSTDTQY
NA,TRBV4-1,TRBJ1-2,ASSQDRHRGSYGYT
NA,TRBV11-2,TRBJ2-3,ASSHGATDTQY
NA,TRBV4-2,TRBJ2-5,ASCQEKIGTGGSGGRETQY
NA,TRBV4-1,TRBJ2-5,ASSQEGGARY
NA,TRBV29-1,TRBJ2-1,SITGSGSYNVQF
many,TRBV28,TRBJ2-7,ASSSSGVQY
NA,TRBV6-6,TRBJ1-1,ASGYGVSTEAF
NA,TRBV20-1,TRBJ2-1,CADRDEGVQGKQF
once,TRBV11-2,TRBJ2-3,ASSLVGSIDTQY
many,TRBV10-3,TRBJ2-5,ATWAGAGLEETQY